The clone carrying this T cell receptor (beta chain) was detected once. Its cognate antigen is unknown. The data were taken from a study of metastatic and nonmetastatic thyroid tumors. Turning to the study itself: Repertoires of blood and of tissue (tumor or nodule) from malignant and benign thyroid patients were compared. Study-wide results and limits: Across blood and tumor, TCR beta diversity in malignant thyroid tumors was reportedly significantly higher than in benign nodules.

Thyroid surgery had not been preceded by any treatment in any patient. With 8 bases removed from V and 10 bases from J, the gap between germline ends came to 30 bases. Germline CDR1 and CDR2: DFQATT and SNEGSKA (reference sequence). CDR3 size: 16 residues. Study processing details: Researchers built a distant-metastasis classifier for papillary thyroid cancer that drew on CDR3 differences across clinicopathological groups. TCRdb re-called clones via MiXCR from the PCR reads. The V and J calls were not made by the authors but by TCRdb's processing. The sample has about 6,200 clones; roughly 34% are singletons.

Sequences were obtained from adjacent normal tissue. The receptor comes from a female donor with papillary thyroid cancer or a benign thyroid nodule (not recorded which). Some clones in this sample may be carry-over from other donors' samples. V is TRBV20-1 and J is TRBJ2-1; TRBD2 might be the D (6 bases). CDR3 sequence reads: CSLEGSGGDRRNEQFF. DNA of the CDR3: TGCAGTCTCGAGGGGTCTGGCGGGGATCGCCGAAACGAGCAGTTCTTC.